This entry concerns a single T cell receptor beta chain. Its target antigen remains unknown. Per-nucleotide qualities are absent, and no much larger clonotype sits a single base away. The data originate from a study of OX40 agonist ivuxolimab in advanced cancers. As for the study more broadly: Ivuxolimab was a fully human IgG2 agonistic monoclonal antibody targeting the costimulatory receptor OX40 (CD134). Intravenous ivuxolimab was administered to patients every 2 weeks at six dose levels: 0.01, 0.1, 0.3, 1.5, 3 and 10 mg/kg. Of the roughly 52 dose-escalation patients, hepatocellular carcinoma was present in 19, melanoma in around 15, renal cell carcinoma in 9 and head and neck cancer in 9. In the dose-escalation cohort, 75% to 90% of patients were male, and the mean age was around 60 years with a range of about 20 to 80. Prior anti-PD-1, anti-PD-L1 or anti-CTLA-4 therapy was permitted, and checkpoint inhibitors had been received by under 50% of dose-escalation patients. Partial responses occurred in three dose-escalation patients: two with cutaneous melanoma and one with hepatocellular carcinoma. The point of sequencing TCRbeta in the periphery was to test whether ivuxolimab changed TCR sequence diversity and drove clonal T-cell expansion. The monotherapy dose-escalation portion (N of about 57 patients) of the phase I ivuxolimab trial is reported in the paper. General conclusions and limits of the study: Low levels of normalized T-cell clonal expansion were also seen in some patients who did not respond. In the 0.1-3.0 mg/kg groups, partial responders had among the lowest normalized peripheral clonal expansion, particularly in CD8+ T cells. After ivuxolimab, more expanded clones were found on average in CD8+ T cells than in CD4+ T cells. At doses of 0.1 to 3.0 mg/kg, clonal expansion of both CD4+ and CD8+ blood T cells was observed from baseline to week 6. Which antigens the clonally expanded peripheral T cells were specific for was not determined.

CDR1 is given as MNHEY and CDR2 as SMNVEV, both from the germline V gene (reference sequence). The CDR3 numbers 15 residues from cysteine through phenylalanine. The retained sequence is limited to the CDR3, 45 bases, with the frame set at the first base. V loses 2 bases of germline sequence and J loses 0 bases, and the interval between the two ends is 11 bases. To sequence the TCRbeta CDR3 region, genomic DNA was isolated from the sorted cells. The immunoSEQ Assay was used for sequencing of TCRbeta CDR3 regions. TCRdb took this table from immuneACCESS and kept in-frame rearrangements with V and J called. Such tables lack part of the clones; where checked against another copy, unresolved V genes explain under half of the gap, and the rest is unexplained. A total of just over 35,000 clones appear in this sample, over 60% of them only once. The ten largest clones capture under 25% of the sample. The trial excluded patients who had a history of autoimmune disease or who were on systemic immunosuppression. Peripheral blood for TCR sequencing was collected from all dose cohorts at baseline, on cycle 4 day 1, and on cycle 7 day 1. The samples were drawn from a first-in-human, open-label, multicenter phase I dose-escalation trial of ivuxolimab. Adults with locally advanced or metastatic melanoma, renal cell carcinoma, hepatocellular carcinoma or head and neck squamous cell carcinoma were enrolled in the trial. Before TCR sequencing, CD4+ and CD8+ T cells were separately sorted from peripheral blood.

The sequence joins TRBV27 to TRBJ2-7, and possibly TRBD2, on 5 matching bases. The sequences come from CD4+ or CD8+ T cells sorted from blood, collected in a trial of the OX40 agonist ivuxolimab. The TCR comes from an adult with an advanced solid tumor such as melanoma, head and neck, liver or kidney cancer. The CDR3 corresponds to CASSLRSGNSYEQYF. The DNA sequence reads TGTGCCAGCAGTTTAAGGTCCGGGAACTCCTACGAGCAGTACTTC.